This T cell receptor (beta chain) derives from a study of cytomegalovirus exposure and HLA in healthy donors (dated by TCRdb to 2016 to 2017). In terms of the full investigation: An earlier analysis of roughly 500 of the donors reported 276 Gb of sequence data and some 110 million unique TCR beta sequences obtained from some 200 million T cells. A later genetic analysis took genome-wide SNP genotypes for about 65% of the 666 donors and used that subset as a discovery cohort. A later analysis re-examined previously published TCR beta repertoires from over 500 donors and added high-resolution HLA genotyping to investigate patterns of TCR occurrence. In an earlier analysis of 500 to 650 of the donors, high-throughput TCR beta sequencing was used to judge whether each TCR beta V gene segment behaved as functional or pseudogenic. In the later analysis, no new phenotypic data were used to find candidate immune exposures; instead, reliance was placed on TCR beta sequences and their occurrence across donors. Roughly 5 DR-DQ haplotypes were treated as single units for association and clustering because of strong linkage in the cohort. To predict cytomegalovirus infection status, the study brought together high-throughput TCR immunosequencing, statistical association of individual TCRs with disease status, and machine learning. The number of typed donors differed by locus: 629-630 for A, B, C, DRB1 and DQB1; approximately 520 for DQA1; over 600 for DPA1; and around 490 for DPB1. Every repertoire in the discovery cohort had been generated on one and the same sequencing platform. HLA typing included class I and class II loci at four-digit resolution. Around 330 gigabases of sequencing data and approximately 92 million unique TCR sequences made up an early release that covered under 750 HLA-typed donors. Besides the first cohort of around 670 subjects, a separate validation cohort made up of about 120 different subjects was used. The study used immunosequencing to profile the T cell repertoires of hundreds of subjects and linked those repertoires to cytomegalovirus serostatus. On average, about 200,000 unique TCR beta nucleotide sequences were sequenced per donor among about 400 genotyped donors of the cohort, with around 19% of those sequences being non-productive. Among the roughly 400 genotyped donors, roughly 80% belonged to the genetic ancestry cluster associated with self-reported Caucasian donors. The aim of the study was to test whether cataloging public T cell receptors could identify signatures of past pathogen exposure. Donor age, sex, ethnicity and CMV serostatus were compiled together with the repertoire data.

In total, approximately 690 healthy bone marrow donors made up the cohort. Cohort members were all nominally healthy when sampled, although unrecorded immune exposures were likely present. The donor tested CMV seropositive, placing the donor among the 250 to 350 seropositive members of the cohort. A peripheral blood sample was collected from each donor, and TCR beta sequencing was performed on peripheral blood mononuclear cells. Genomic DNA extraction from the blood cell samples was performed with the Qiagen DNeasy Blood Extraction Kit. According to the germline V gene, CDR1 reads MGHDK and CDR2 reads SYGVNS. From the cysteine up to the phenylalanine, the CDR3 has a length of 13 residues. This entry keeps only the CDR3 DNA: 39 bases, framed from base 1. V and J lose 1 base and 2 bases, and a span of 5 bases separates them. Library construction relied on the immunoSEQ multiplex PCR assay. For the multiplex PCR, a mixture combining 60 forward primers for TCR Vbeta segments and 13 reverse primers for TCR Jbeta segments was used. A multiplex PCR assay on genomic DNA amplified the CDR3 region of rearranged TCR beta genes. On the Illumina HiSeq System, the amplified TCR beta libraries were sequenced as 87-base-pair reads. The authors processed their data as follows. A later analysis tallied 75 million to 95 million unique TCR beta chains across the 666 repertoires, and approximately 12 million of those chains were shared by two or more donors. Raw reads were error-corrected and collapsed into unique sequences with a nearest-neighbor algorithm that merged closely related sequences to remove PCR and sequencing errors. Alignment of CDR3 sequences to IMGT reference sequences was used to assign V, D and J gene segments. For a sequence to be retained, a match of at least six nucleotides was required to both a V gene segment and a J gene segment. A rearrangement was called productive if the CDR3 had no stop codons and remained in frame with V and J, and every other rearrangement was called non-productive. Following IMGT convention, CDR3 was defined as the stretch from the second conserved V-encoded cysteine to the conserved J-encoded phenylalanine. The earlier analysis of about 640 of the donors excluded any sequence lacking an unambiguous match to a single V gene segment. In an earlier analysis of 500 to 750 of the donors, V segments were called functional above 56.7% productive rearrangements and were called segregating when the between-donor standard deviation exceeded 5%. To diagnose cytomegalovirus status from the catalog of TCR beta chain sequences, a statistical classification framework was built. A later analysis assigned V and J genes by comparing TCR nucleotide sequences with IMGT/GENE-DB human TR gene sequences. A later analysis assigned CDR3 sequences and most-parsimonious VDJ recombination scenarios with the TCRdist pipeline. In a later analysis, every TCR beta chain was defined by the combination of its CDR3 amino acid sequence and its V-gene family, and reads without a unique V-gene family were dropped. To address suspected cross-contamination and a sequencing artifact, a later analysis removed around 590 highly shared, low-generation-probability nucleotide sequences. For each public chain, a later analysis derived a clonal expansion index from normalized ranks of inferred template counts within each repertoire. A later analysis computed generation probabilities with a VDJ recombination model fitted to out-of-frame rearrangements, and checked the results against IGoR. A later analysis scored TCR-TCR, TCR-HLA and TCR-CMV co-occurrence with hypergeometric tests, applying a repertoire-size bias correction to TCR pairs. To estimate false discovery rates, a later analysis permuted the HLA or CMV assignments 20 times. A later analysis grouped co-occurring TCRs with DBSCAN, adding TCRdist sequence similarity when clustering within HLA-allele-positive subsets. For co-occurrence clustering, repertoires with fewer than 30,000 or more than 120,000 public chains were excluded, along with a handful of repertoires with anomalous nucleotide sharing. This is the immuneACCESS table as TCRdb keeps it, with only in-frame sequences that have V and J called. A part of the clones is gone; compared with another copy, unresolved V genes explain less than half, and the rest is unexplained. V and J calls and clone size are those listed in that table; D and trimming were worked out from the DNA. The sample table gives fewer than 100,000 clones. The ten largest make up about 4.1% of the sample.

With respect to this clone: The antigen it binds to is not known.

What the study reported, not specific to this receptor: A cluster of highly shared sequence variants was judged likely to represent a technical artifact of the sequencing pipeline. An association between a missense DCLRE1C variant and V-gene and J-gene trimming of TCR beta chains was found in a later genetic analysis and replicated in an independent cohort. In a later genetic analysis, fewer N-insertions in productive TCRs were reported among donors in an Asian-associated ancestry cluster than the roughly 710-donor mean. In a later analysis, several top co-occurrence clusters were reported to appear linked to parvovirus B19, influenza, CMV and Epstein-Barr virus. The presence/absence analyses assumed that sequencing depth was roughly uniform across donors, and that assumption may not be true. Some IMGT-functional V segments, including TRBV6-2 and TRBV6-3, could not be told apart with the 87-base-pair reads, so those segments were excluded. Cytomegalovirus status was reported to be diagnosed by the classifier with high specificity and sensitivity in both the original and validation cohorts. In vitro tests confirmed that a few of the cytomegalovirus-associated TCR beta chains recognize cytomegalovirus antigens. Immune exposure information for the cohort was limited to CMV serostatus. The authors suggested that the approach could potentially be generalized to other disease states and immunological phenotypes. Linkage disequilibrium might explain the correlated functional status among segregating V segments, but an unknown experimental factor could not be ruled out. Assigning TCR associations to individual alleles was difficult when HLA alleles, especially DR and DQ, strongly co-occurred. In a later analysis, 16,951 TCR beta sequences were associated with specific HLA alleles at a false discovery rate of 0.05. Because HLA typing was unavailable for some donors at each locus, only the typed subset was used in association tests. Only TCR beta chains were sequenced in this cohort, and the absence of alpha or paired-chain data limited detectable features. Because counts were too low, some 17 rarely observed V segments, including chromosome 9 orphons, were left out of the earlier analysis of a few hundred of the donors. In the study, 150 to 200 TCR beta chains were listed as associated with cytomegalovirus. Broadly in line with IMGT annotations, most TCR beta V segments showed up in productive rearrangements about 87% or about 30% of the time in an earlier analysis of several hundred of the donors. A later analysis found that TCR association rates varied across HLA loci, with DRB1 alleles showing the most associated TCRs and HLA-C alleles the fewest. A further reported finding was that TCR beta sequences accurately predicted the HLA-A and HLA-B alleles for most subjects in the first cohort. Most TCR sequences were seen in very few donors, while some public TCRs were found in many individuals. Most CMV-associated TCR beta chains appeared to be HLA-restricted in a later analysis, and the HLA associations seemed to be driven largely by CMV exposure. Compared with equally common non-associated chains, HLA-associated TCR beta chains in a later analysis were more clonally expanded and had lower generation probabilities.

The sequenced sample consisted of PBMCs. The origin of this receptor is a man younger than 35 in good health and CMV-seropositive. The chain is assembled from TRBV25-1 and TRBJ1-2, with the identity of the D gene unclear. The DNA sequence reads TGTGCCAGCAGTGAATTCATGAACTATGGCTACACCTTC. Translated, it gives CASSEFMNYGYTF.